This TCR beta chain came from a study of cytomegalovirus exposure and HLA in healthy donors. PCR primers comprised 60 Vbeta and 13 Jbeta primers. Libraries were prepared by immunoSEQ multiplex PCR; TCRdb keeps only in-frame clonotypes and omits some of them. The sample contains 150,000 to 200,000 clones, about 78% of which appear only once. CDR1 SGHDN and CDR2 FVKESK come from the germline V gene. CDR3 size: 15 residues. Unmatched junction bases numbered 8, after V lost 5 bases and J lost 2 bases. Turning to this clone: Antigen specificity is unknown.

Study observations and caveats: Later analysis associated a missense DCLRE1C variant with TCR beta V- and J-gene trimming.

The sequencing sample was made of PBMCs. The V and J genes are TRBV14 and TRBJ2-7, with 8 bases matching TRBD1. The source is a woman aged 45 to 65 in good health and CMV-seropositive. CDR3 in amino acids: CASSSTGGRAYEQYF. The CDR3 DNA reads as TGTGCCAGCAGCTCCACAGGGGGAAGAGCCTACGAGCAGTACTTC.